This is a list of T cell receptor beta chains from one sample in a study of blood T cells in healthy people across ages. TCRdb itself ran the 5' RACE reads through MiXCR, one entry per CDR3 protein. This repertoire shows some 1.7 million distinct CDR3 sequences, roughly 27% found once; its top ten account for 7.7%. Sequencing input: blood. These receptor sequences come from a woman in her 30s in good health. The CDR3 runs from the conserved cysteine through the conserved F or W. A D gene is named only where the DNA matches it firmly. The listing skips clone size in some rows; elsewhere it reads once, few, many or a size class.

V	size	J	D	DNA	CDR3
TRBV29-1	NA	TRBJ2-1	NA	TGCAGCGGTTTATCAGGCCGGAATGAGCGGTTCTTC	CSGLSGRNERFF
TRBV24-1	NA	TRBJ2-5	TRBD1	TGTGCCGCCAGTGACTCCGGGACAGGGGGGGAGACCCAGTACTTC	CAASDSGTGGETQYF
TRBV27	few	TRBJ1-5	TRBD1	TGTGCCAGCCGGGACAGGGGCCAGCCCCAGCATTTT	CASRDRGQPQHF
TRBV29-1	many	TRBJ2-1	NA	TGCAGCTTCTTGGGGATGCCTGAGCAGTTCTTC	CSFLGMPEQFF
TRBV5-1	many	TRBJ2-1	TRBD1	TGCGCCAGCAGCTTGGGTGGGACAGGGGCCAATGAGCAGTTCTTC	CASSLGGTGANEQFF
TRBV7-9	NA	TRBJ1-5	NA	TGTGCCAGCAGCCATACCCTCGACAATCAGCCCCAGCATTTT	CASSHTLDNQPQHF
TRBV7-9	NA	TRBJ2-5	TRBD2	TGTGCCAACAGTTCCACTAGCGGCTTGGAGACCCAGTACTTC	CANSSTSGLETQYF
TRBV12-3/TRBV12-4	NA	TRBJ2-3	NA	TGTGCCAGCAGTTTCGCCCGGGGCACGCAGTATTTT	CASSFARGTQYF
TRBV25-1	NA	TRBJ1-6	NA	TGTGCCAGCAATCCGGCGCAGGGGTCCCCCCACTTT	CASNPAQGSPHF
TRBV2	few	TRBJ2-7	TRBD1	TGTGCCAGCAGTGCCGGGACAGGGGGCTCCTACGAGCAGTACTTC	CASSAGTGGSYEQYF
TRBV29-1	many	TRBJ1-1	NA	TGCAGCGTTCGACCCCTCCTGACAGCCAACACTGAAGCTTTCTTT	CSVRPLLTANTEAFF
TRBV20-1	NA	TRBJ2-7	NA	TGCAGTGCTAGAGATCGAGGTTCGATCTACGAGCAGTACTTC	CSARDRGSIYEQYF
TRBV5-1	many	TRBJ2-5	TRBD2	TGCGCCAGCAGCTTGGTATTAGCGGGGACGGAGACCCAGTACTTC	CASSLVLAGTETQYF
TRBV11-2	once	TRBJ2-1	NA	TGTGCCAGCAGCCGTTCTGTCGGGACCGCGGGGAATGAGCAGTTCTTC	CASSRSVGTAGNEQFF
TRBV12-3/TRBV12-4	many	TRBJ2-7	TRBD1	TGTGCCAGCAGTCTGGGACAGGTTGGCGAGCAGTACTTC	CASSLGQVGEQYF
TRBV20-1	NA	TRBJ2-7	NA	TGCAGTGCTAGAGGAGTAGCAGCCCTCGATGAGCAGTACTTC	CSARGVAALDEQYF
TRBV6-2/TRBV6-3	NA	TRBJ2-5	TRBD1	TGTGCCAGCAGGGGCTTAGGGACAGCTCAAGAGACCCAGTACTTC	CASRGLGTAQETQYF
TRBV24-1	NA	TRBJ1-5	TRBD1	TGTGCCACCAGTGATTTGGCAGGGGGCCCCCTTCAAGATCGAAATCAGCCCCAGCATTTT	CATSDLAGGPLQDRNQPQHF
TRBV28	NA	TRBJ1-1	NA	TGTGCCAGCCGCAGACTGGAAAGGGTCACTGAAGCTTTCTTT	CASRRLERVTEAFF
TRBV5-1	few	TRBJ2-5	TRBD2	TGCGCCAGCAGCCCTGGACTAGCCCTACCTGCAGAGACCCAGTACTTC	CASSPGLALPAETQYF
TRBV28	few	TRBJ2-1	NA	TGTGCCAGCAGGACCTCCGTAGGGGGAACCTACAATGAGCAGTTCTTC	CASRTSVGGTYNEQFF
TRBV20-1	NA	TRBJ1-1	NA	TGCAGTGCTAGCGCCGGGGCGGGGAACACTGAAGCTTTCTTT	CSASAGAGNTEAFF
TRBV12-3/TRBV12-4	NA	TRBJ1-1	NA	TGTGCCAGCGGGATTATGGACACTGAAGCTTTCTTT	CASGIMDTEAFF
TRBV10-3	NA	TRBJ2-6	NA	TGTGCCATCAGTGATCCCGGCACCCACTCTGGGGCCAACGTCCCGACTTTC	CAISDPGTHSGANVPTF
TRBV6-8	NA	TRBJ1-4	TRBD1	TGTGCCAGCAAGCCCGGGACAGGGGCCGCAACTAATGAAAAACTGTTTTTT	CASKPGTGAATNEKLFF
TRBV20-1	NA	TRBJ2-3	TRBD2	TGCAGTGCTATAGTCGGGACTAGCGGGGGGGTAGTGGCAGATACGCAGTATTTT	CSAIVGTSGGVVADTQYF
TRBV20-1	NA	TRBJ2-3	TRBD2	TGCAGTGCTCGAACTAGCGGGAGGGGGGGATGGTCAGATACGCAGTATTTT	CSARTSGRGGWSDTQYF
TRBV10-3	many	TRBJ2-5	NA	TGTGCCATCAGTGAAAGAGGGGAGACCCAGTACTTC	CAISERGETQYF
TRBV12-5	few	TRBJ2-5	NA	TGTGCTAGTGGTCCCCATGGCACCCCGCAAGAGACCCAGTACTTC	CASGPHGTPQETQYF
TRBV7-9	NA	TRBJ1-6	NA	TGTGCCAGCGGCTTAGGGAGCAATTCACCCCTCCACTTT	CASGLGSNSPLHF
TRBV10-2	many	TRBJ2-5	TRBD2	TGCGCCAGCAGTGAGCTGTCCAGCGGGGGGGTTCGTGAGACCCAGTACTTC	CASSELSSGGVRETQYF
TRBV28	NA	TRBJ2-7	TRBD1	TGTGCCAGCAGCCCGTCCGGGACAGGGAATCGAGAGCAGTACTTC	CASSPSGTGNREQYF
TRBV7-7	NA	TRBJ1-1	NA	TGTGTCAGCAGCTTAGGTCCGAACACTGAAGCTTTCTTT	CVSSLGPNTEAFF